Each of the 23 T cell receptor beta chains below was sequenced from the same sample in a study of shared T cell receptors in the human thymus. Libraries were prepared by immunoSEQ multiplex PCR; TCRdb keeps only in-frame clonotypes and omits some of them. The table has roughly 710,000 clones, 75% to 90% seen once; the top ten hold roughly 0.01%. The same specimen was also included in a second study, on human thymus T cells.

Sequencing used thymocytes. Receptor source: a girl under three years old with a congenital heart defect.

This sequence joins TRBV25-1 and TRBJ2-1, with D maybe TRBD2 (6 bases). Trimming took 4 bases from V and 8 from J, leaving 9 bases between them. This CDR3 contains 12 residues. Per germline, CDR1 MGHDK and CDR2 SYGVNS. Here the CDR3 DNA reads TGTGCCAGCAGTGGCGGGGTCGATGAGCAGTTCTTC. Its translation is CASSGGVDEQFF.

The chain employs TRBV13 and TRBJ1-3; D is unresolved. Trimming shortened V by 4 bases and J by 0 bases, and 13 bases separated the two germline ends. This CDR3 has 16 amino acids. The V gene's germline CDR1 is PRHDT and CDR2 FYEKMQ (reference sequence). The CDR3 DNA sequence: TGTGCCAGCAGCTGGCCCGGGTTAGACTCTGGAAACACCATATATTTT. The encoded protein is CASSWPGLDSGNTIYF.

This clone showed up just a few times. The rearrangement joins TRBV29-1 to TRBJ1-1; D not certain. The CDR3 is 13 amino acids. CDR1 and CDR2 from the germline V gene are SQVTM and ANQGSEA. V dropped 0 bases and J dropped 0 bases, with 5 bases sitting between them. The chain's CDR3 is CSVEETLNTEAFF. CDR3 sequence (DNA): TGCAGCGTTGAAGAGACACTGAACACTGAAGCTTTCTTT. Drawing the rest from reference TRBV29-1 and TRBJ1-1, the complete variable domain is SAVISQKPSRDICQRGTSLTIQCQVDSQVTMMFWYRQQPGQSLTLIATANQGSEATYESGFVIDKFPISRPNLTFSTLTVSNMSPEDSSIYLCSVEETLNTEAFFGQGTRLTVV.

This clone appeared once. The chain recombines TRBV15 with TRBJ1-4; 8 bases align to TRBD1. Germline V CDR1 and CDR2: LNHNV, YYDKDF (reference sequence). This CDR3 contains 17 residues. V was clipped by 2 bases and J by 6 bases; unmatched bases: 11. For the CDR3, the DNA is TGTGCCACCAGCAGACCCCCGGTGGGACAGGCTTATGAAAAACTGTTTTTT. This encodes CATSRPPVGQAYEKLFF.

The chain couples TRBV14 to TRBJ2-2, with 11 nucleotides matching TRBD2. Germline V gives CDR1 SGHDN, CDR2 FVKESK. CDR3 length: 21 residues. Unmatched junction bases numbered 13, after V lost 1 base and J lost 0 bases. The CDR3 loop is CASSQVGPTSGGPSNTGELFF. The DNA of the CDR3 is TGTGCCAGCAGCCAAGTGGGACCTACTAGCGGGGGCCCCTCGAACACCGGGGAGCTGTTTTTT.

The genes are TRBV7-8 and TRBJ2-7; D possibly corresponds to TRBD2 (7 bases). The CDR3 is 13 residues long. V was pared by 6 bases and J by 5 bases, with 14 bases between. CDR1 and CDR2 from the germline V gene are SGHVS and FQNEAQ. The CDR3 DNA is TGTGCCAGCAGGCGGGGGCAGTTCCACGAGCAGTACTTC. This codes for CASRRGQFHEQYF. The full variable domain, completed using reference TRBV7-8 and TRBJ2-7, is GAGVSQSPRYKVAKRGQDVALRCDPISGHVSLFWYQQALGQGPEFLTYFQNEAQLDKSGLPSDRFFAERPEGSVSTLKIQRTQQEDSAVYLCASRRGQFHEQYFGPGTRLTVT.

CDR3 in amino acids: CASSLDRGSHLGTEAFF. Written as DNA, the CDR3 is TGCGCCAGCAGCTTGGACAGGGGGTCTCATTTAGGCACTGAAGCTTTCTTT. The gene calls are TRBV5-1 and TRBJ1-1; 8 bases line up with TRBD1. The CDR3 length is 17 residues. V shed 0 bases, J shed 4 bases, and the junction held 11 bases outside the gene matches. Germline CDR1 reads SGHRS; CDR2 reads YFSETQ.

CDR3 loop: CASSEMRWFLNFYSNQPQHF. CDR3 bases: TGTGCCAGCAGTGAGATGCGGTGGTTCCTGAATTTTTATAGCAATCAGCCCCAGCATTTT. This chain links TRBV28 with TRBJ1-5; D is unresolved. The CDR3 is 20 residues long. The V and J ends lost 5 bases and 0 bases respectively, with 26 bases between them. CDR1 is MDHEN, CDR2 SYDVKM, per germline.

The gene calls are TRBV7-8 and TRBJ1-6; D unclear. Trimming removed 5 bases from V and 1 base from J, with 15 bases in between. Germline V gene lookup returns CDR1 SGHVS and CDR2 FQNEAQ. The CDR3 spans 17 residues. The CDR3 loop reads CASSPTFAGSYNSPLHF. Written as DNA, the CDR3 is TGTGCCAGCAGCCCAACGTTTGCCGGTTCCTATAATTCACCCCTCCACTTT.

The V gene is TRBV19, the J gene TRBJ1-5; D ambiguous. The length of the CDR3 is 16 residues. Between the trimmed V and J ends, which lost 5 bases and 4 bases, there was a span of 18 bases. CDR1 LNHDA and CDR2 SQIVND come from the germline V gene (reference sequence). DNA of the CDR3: TGTGCCAGTAGTTTTTTAGCGGACGGGAAAAATCAGCCCCAGCATTTT. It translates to CASSFLADGKNQPQHF.

The CDR3 DNA reads as TGTGCCAGCAGCGTAGATTCCTTGGGGACATTGGCTTTCTTT. Protein product: CASSVDSLGTLAFF. The chain recombines TRBV9 with TRBJ1-1; D is perhaps TRBD1 (6 bases). This CDR3 spans 14 amino acids. V was clipped by 0 bases and J by 11 bases, with 17 bases between them. Germline V gives CDR1 SGDLS, CDR2 YYNGEE.

The chain's CDR3 is CASSLGTSWYEQYF. DNA of the CDR3: TGCGCCAGCAGCTTGGGGACTAGCTGGTACGAGCAGTACTTC. The chain couples TRBV5-1 to TRBJ2-7; 8 bases fit TRBD2. From germline, CDR1 is SGHRS and CDR2 YFSETQ. CDR3 length: 14 residues. V was clipped by 0 bases and J by 4 bases; unmatched bases: 3.

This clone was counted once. CDR3 region: CASSEGGRPYNSPLHF. Written as DNA, the CDR3 is TGTGCCAGCAGCGAGGGGGGGAGGCCCTATAATTCACCCCTCCACTTT. The rearrangement joins TRBV9 to TRBJ1-6; D is perhaps TRBD1 (6 bases). Deletions cut 3 bases from V and 2 bases from J, with 12 bases between. The CDR3 sequence is 16 residues long. Germline CDR1 and CDR2: SGDLS and YYNGEE. The variable domain in full, completed from reference TRBV9 and TRBJ1-6, reads DSGVTQTPKHLITATGQRVTLRCSPRSGDLSVYWYQQSLDQGLQFLIQYYNGEERAKGNILERFSAQQFPDLHSELNLSSLELGDSALYFCASSEGGRPYNSPLHFGNGTRLTVT.

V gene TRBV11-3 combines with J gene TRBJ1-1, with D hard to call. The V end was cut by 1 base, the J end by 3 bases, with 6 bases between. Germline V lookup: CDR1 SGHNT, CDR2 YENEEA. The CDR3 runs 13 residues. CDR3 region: CASSLGADTEAFF. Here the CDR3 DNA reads TGTGCCAGCAGCTTAGGGGCCGACACTGAAGCTTTCTTT.

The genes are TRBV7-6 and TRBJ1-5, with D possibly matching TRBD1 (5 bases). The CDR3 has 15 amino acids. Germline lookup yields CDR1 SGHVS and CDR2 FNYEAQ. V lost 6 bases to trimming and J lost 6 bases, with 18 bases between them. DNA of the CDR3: TGTGCCAGCAGTCCAACAGGTAGAGGTTTTCAGCCCCAGCATTTT. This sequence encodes CASSPTGRGFQPQHF.

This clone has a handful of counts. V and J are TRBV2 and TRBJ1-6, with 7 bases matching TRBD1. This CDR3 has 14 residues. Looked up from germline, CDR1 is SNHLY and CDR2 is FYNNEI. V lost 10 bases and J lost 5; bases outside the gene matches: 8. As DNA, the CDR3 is TGTGCCACAAAAGAGGGACAGAATAATTCACCCCTCCACTTT. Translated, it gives CATKEGQNNSPLHF.

CDR3: CASSIKLRQTFSTGELFF. CDR3 DNA sequence: TGTGCCAGTAGTATTAAACTAAGGCAGACGTTCTCCACCGGGGAGCTGTTTTTT. The genes are TRBV19 and TRBJ2-2; no reliable D call. Germline-derived CDR1 and CDR2 are LNHDA and SQIVND (reference sequence). The length of the CDR3 is 18 residues. The germline V and J ends were trimmed by 3 bases and 4 bases, with 21 bases remaining between them.

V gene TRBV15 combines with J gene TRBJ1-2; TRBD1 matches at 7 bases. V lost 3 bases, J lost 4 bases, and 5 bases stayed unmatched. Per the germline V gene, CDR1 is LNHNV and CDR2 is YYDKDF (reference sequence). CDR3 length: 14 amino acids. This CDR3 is CATSSVQGFYGYTF. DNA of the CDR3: TGTGCCACCAGCAGTGTACAGGGGTTCTATGGCTACACCTTC.

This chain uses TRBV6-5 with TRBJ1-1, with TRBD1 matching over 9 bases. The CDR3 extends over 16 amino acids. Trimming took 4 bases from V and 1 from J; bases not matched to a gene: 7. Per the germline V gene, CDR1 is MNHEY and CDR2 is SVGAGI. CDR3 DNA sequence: TGTGCCAGCAGTTTACGGCGGGACAGGGCGAACACTGAAGCTTTCTTT. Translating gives CASSLRRDRANTEAFF.

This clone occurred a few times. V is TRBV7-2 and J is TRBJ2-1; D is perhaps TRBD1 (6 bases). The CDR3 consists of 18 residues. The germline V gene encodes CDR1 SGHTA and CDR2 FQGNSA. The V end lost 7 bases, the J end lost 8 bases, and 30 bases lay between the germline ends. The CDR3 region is CASTLRGTRALSPHEQFF. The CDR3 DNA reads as TGTGCCAGCACTCTGAGGGGGACGCGCGCCCTCTCCCCTCATGAGCAGTTCTTC.

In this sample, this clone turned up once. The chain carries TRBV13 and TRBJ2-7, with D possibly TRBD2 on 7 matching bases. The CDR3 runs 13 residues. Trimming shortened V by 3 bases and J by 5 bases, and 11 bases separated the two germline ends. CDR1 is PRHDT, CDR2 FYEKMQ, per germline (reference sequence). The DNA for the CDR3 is TGTGCCAGCAGCTTTGGGGGGGCCCACGAGCAGTACTTC. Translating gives CASSFGGAHEQYF.

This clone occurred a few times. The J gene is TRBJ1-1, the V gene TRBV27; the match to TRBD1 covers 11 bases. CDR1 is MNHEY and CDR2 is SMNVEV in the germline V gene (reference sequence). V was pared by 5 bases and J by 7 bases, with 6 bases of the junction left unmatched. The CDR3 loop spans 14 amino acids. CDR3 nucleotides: TGTGCCAGCAGTCAGGGACAGGGGGTTATTGAAGCTTTCTTT. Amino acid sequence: CASSQGQGVIEAFF.

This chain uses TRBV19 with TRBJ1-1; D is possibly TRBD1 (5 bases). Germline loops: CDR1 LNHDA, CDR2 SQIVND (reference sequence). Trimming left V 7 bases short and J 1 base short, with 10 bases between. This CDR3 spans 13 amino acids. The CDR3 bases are TGTGCCAGTACCGGACACTCGAACACTGAAGCTTTCTTT. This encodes CASTGHSNTEAFF.